This T cell receptor (beta chain) comes out of a study of OX40 agonist ivuxolimab in advanced cancers. Study-wide context: Prior anti-PD-1, anti-PD-L1 or anti-CTLA-4 therapy was allowed; 30% to 40% had some.

The table came from immunoSEQ multiplex PCR; TCRdb's copy has only in-frame clones and leaves some out. The sample yields 7,500 to 9,500 clones, approximately 84% seen once. Broader study findings: CD8+ T cells (on average) carried more expanded clones than CD4+ T cells.

With regard to this clone: Its antigen is still unknown.

The sequence derives from an adult with an advanced solid tumor such as melanoma, head and neck, liver or kidney cancer. Specimen: CD4+ or CD8+ T cells sorted from blood, collected in a trial of the OX40 agonist ivuxolimab.

The CDR3 nucleotides are TGTGCCAGCAGGGACAGGGAAAATAATTCACCCCTCCACTTT. The encoded protein is CASRDRENNSPLHF. The chain is built from TRBV28 and TRBJ1-6; 8 bases agree with TRBD1. Germline values: CDR1 MDHEN, CDR2 SYDVKM. This CDR3 has 14 residues. V shed 6 bases and J 5 bases; nucleotides not matched to a gene: 3. Filled out from reference TRBV28 and TRBJ1-6, the complete variable domain reads DVKVTQSSRYLVKRTGEKVFLECVQDMDHENMFWYRQDPGLGLRLIYFSYDVKMKEKGDIPEGYSVSREKKERFSLILESASTNQTSMYLCASRDRENNSPLHFGNGTRLTVT.